The entry below gives a single TCR beta chain sequence along with its context. What it binds is not known. UMI labels and 5' RACE were used to prepare the TRB cDNA libraries. With the 5' RACE reads reprocessed, TCRdb shows one record per CDR3 protein and no DNA. The sample features 150,000 to 180,000 distinct CDR3 sequences, with 0.49% in its top ten. The data stem from a study of CXCR3-negative and CXCR3-positive naive CD8 T cells. Points from the study as a whole: CXCR3-positive naive cells had TRB CDR3s that were more hydrophobic than CXCR3-negative naive cells had. No difference in surface CD5 was seen between naive subsets, and TCR strength was inferred from TRB CDR3 properties. Expression of CXCR3 was partially reduced after cryopreservation, and fresh PBMCs were used in most assays. Diversity proved comparably high across both naive subsets and much lower in memory CD8+ cells.

CD8+ T cell subsets were each sorted in triplicate, more than 250,000 cells apiece. Germline loops: CDR1 MGHRA, CDR2 YSYEKL. The CDR3 is 15 residues long. V gene TRBV4-1 combines with J gene TRBJ2-5; the D call from TCRdb, TRBD1, cannot be confirmed without DNA. This TCR derives from a human donor in good health. Some clones in this sample may be carry-over from other donors' samples. The material sequenced was naive CXCR3+ CD8+ T cells from blood. Subset indicated: CD45RO-CCR7+CD27+CD95- naive CD8+ T cells expressing CXCR3 (TNR3+). CDR3 sequence: CASSQGTGGQETQYF.